The 31 T cell receptor beta chains below all came from one sample that was sequenced in a study of blood T cell repertoires in COVID-19. Using immunoSEQ multiplex PCR, the repertoire was profiled, and TCRdb retains in-frame clones only, with some absent. This table holds about 19,000 clones, 70% to 85% found once. The sample comprised peripheral blood. Receptors originate from a human donor in a cohort sampled during active COVID-19.

V usage is TRBV3-1 (or the pseudogene TRBV3-2) and J usage is TRBJ2-2; D might be TRBD1 (5 bases). This CDR3 spans 17 amino acids. Germline CDR1 and CDR2: LGHDT and YNNKEL (reference sequence). Trimming removed 5 bases at V and 6 bases at J, with 22 bases between. CDR3: CASSYNDLTVSAGELFF. The CDR3 nucleotides are TGTGCCAGCAGCTATAACGACTTGACAGTCTCCGCCGGGGAGCTGTTTTTT.

The V and J genes are TRBV9 and TRBJ2-2; perhaps TRBD2 as D (5 bases). V lost 0 bases, J lost 1 base, and 13 bases lay in between. The CDR3 runs 17 residues. Germline CDR1 and CDR2: SGDLS and YYNGEE. CDR3 coding DNA: TGTGCCAGCAGCGTAGTGTTGAGTAGCGTGAACACCGGGGAGCTGTTTTTT. This encodes CASSVVLSSVNTGELFF. The full variable domain, completed using reference TRBV9 and TRBJ2-2, is DSGVTQTPKHLITATGQRVTLRCSPRSGDLSVYWYQQSLDQGLQFLIQYYNGEERAKGNILERFSAQQFPDLHSELNLSSLELGDSALYFCASSVVLSSVNTGELFFGEGSRLTVL.

This sequence joins TRBV5-1 and TRBJ2-7, with 11 nucleotides matching TRBD2. The germline gives CDR1 SGHRS, CDR2 YFSETQ. This CDR3 comprises 19 residues. Losses at the gene ends were 4 bases for V and 4 bases for J; bases not matched to a gene: 19. DNA of the CDR3: TGCGCCAGCAGCCGCTCGACTGGGGTAGCGGGAGGGCCGGGGTACGAGCAGTACTTC. Translating gives CASSRSTGVAGGPGYEQYF.

This chain uses TRBV2 with TRBJ2-2, with 12 bases identical to TRBD2. The CDR3 is made up of 16 amino acids. V lost 5 bases to trimming and J lost 7 bases; unmatched junction nucleotides: 8. From germline, CDR1 is SNHLY and CDR2 FYNNEI. The CDR3, as DNA: TGTGCCAGCAGTCGCCTAGCGGGAGGGGTCGGCGGGGAGCTGTTTTTT. Its translation: CASSRLAGGVGGELFF.

The rearrangement links TRBV4-2 to TRBJ1-1; D is perhaps TRBD1 (5 bases). V lost 0 bases and J 1 base, leaving 9 bases between the germline ends. This CDR3 region has 15 residues. Germline V lookup: CDR1 LGHNA, CDR2 YNFKEQ. The CDR3 DNA sequence: TGTGCCAGCAGCCAAGATGCGACAGAGAACACTGAAGCTTTCTTT. Translated, it gives CASSQDATENTEAFF.

The chain employs TRBV6-2 or TRBV6-3 and TRBJ2-5; 7 bases are a match to TRBD1. The V gene's germline CDR1 is MNHEY and CDR2 SVGEGT. The CDR3 contains 16 residues. The trim removed 0 bases at V and 4 bases at J, leaving 8 bases unmatched. CDR3 sequence (DNA): TGTGCCAGCAGTTACTCCCCAACACAGGGGAGAGAGACCCAGTACTTC. Translation: CASSYSPTQGRETQYF.

The chain joins TRBV27 to TRBJ1-2; tentative D call: TRBD1 (6 bases). CDR1 is MNHEY, CDR2 SMNVEV, per germline (reference sequence). Trimming cost V 6 bases and J 2 bases, with 13 bases left between them. The CDR3 sequence is 14 residues long. CDR3 DNA sequence: TGTGCCAGCAGCGTCCGACAGGAGAACTATGGCTACACCTTC. As protein: CASSVRQENYGYTF.

CDR3 sequence: CATSGRDRDTDTQYF. The CDR3, as DNA: TGTGCCACCAGCGGCCGGGACAGGGACACAGATACGCAGTATTTT. The chain joins TRBV15 to TRBJ2-3; 9 bases align to TRBD1. After removal of 5 bases from V and 2 bases from J, the junction contained 5 bases not matched to a gene. The CDR3 has 15 residues. Germline CDR1 is LNHNV and CDR2 is YYDKDF (reference sequence).

V gene TRBV28 combines with J gene TRBJ2-1; no firm D call. The germline V gene encodes CDR1 MDHEN and CDR2 SYDVKM. Deletions cut 8 bases from V and 8 bases from J, with 13 bases between. This CDR3 spans 12 amino acids. The CDR3 reads CASERSTHEQFF. The DNA of the CDR3 is TGTGCCAGCGAAAGGAGTACGCATGAGCAGTTCTTC.

V and J are TRBV24-1 and TRBJ2-5; D gene uncertain. V was clipped by 4 bases and J by 2 bases, with 10 bases between them. Germline values: CDR1 KGHDR, CDR2 SFDVKD. CDR3 length equals 14 residues. CDR3 sequence: CATSDLTPQETQYF. CDR3 DNA sequence: TGTGCCACCAGTGACCTGACTCCACAAGAGACCCAGTACTTC.

This clone counts as medium-sized. For the CDR3, the DNA is TGTGCCAGCAGCCAAGAGGGACTAGCGGGAGGGCCCCACGAGCAGTACTTC. This translates into CASSQEGLAGGPHEQYF. The genes are TRBV4-2 and TRBJ2-7; 16 bases are shared with TRBD2. The germline CDR1 and CDR2 sequences are LGHNA and YNFKEQ. CDR3 length: 17 residues. V trimming: 0 bases; J trimming: 5 bases; junction bases outside the gene matches: 4.

A few counts support this clone. The chain employs TRBV5-4 and TRBJ1-1, with D maybe TRBD1 (5 bases). The length of the CDR3 is 14 residues. V was pared by 4 bases and J by 0 bases, with 10 bases between. The germline V gene has CDR1 SGHNT and CDR2 YYREEE (reference sequence). The CDR3 DNA is TGTGCCAGCAGCCTGATGGGGCTGAACACTGAAGCTTTCTTT. Translation: CASSLMGLNTEAFF.

The chain couples TRBV5-4 to TRBJ2-7, with D hard to call. V dropped 0 bases and J dropped 3 bases, with 7 bases sitting between them. Per germline, CDR1 SGHNT and CDR2 YYREEE (reference sequence). This CDR3 spans 13 amino acids. As DNA, the CDR3 is TGTGCCAGCAGCTTGGAAGCTAACTACGAGCAGTACTTC. Its translation: CASSLEANYEQYF.

For the CDR3, the DNA is TGTGCCAGCAGCTTGCAGGGCTCGGCCATTCAGTACTTC. It yields the protein CASSLQGSAIQYF. The V call is TRBV7-2, the J call TRBJ2-4, with D possibly TRBD1 on 5 matching bases. Germline V gives CDR1 SGHTA, CDR2 FQGNSA. The V end lost 3 bases, the J end lost 9 bases, and 12 bases lay between the germline ends. This CDR3 is 13 amino acids long.

The chain recombines TRBV6-1 with TRBJ2-7; TRBD1 matches at 7 bases. The CDR3 is 16 amino acids. Germline values: CDR1 MNHNS, CDR2 SASEGT. J gave up 2 bases and V 4 bases, and 11 bases lay outside the gene matches. The CDR3 here is CASSGPGQRLTYEQYF. CDR3 coding DNA: TGTGCCAGCAGTGGCCCGGGACAGCGCCTAACCTACGAGCAGTACTTC.

V gene TRBV9 combines with J gene TRBJ2-7, with D perhaps matching TRBD2 (5 bases). The germline V gene has CDR1 SGDLS and CDR2 YYNGEE. This CDR3 has 12 amino acids. V lost 4 bases and J lost 3, with 8 bases in between. The CDR3 sequence is CASSPGNYEQYF. In DNA, the CDR3 is TGTGCCAGCAGCCCCGGGAACTACGAGCAGTACTTC.

The genes are TRBV2 and TRBJ2-5; D is possibly TRBD1 (5 bases). The CDR3 runs to 12 residues. V was trimmed by 4 bases and J by 7 bases, leaving 10 bases between them. Germline assignment: CDR1 SNHLY and CDR2 FYNNEI. This CDR3 is CASSGGRATQYF. In DNA, the CDR3 is TGTGCCAGCAGTGGGGGCCGCGCGACCCAGTACTTC.

The rearrangement joins TRBV18 to TRBJ2-7; D ambiguous. The CDR3 runs 14 residues. Trimming pared 5 bases from V and 0 bases from J, leaving 11 bases between. Germline V gene data show CDR1 as KGHSH and CDR2 as LQKENI. The CDR3 here is CASSSTGSSYEQYF. In DNA form, the CDR3 reads TGTGCCAGCTCATCGACGGGTAGCTCCTACGAGCAGTACTTC.

V is TRBV15 and J is TRBJ1-1, with unresolved D. V gave up 1 base and J gave up 2 bases, with 5 bases separating them. Germline V gene data show CDR1 as LNHNV and CDR2 as YYDKDF (reference sequence). The CDR3 has 13 amino acids. DNA for the CDR3: TGTGCCACCAGCAGAGTTCTTAACACTGAAGCTTTCTTT. This codes for CATSRVLNTEAFF.

CDR3 sequence reads: CASSFGLRGYTF. CDR3 DNA sequence: TGTGCCAGCAGTTTTGGGCTTCGGGGCTACACCTTC. The chain combines TRBV12-3 or TRBV12-4 with TRBJ1-2; the D is unclear. The CDR3 has 12 amino acids. Trimming took 3 bases from V and 8 from J, leaving 10 bases between them.

This sequence joins TRBV4-1 and TRBJ1-1, with 8 bases lining up with TRBD1. Germline V gene lookup returns CDR1 MGHRA and CDR2 YSYEKL. V was pared by 3 bases and J by 6 bases, with 15 bases of the junction left unmatched. This CDR3 spans 17 amino acids. CDR3 nucleotides: TGCGCCAGCAGCCAGCCAGGGACAGGAGGGAAAGGGGCTGAAGCTTTCTTT. Amino acid sequence: CASSQPGTGGKGAEAFF.

The CDR3 loop is CASSPGQVVGTQYF. In nucleotides, the CDR3 is TGTGCCAGCAGCCCGGGACAGGTGGTGGGGACCCAGTACTTC. V usage is TRBV11-1 and J usage is TRBJ2-5, with 8 bases matching TRBD1. V shed 5 bases, J shed 7 bases, and the junction held 9 bases outside the gene matches. From germline, CDR1 is SGHAT and CDR2 FQDESV (reference sequence). The CDR3 sequence is 14 residues long.

The rearrangement joins TRBV10-3 to TRBJ1-5, with 7 positions matching TRBD1. This CDR3 has 14 residues. Per the germline V gene, CDR1 is ENHRY and CDR2 is SYGVKD. V lost 10 bases, J lost 6 bases, and 12 bases stayed unmatched. In nucleotides, the CDR3 is TGTGCCACCCAAACGACAGGGAAAAGTCAGCCCCAGCATTTT. Its protein product is CATQTTGKSQPQHF.

The rearrangement uses TRBV9 and TRBJ1-2; 8 nucleotides line up with TRBD1. After removal of 2 bases from V and 7 bases from J, the junction contained 7 bases not matched to a gene. The germline gives CDR1 SGDLS, CDR2 YYNGEE. This CDR3 is built from 14 residues. CDR3 nucleotide sequence: TGTGCCAGCAGCGTGGGTCAGGGGGCGGGTGGCTACACCTTC. It specifies CASSVGQGAGGYTF.

V and J are TRBV11-2 and TRBJ2-2; a weak D match, TRBD2 (6 bases). Germline CDR1 is SGHAT and CDR2 is FQNNGV. The V end lost 4 bases, the J end lost 2 bases, and 17 bases lay between the germline ends. CDR3 length: 17 amino acids. The CDR3 DNA sequence: TGTGCCAGCAGCTCTCCAGGAGCCGGACTAAACACCGGGGAGCTGTTTTTT. This encodes CASSSPGAGLNTGELFF.

The J gene is TRBJ2-3, the V gene TRBV29-1, with a weak D call TRBD1 (5 bases). Germline assignment: CDR1 SQVTM and CDR2 ANQGSEA. Trimming cost V 1 base and J 0 bases, with 11 bases left between them. The CDR3 has 15 amino acids. CDR3 coding DNA: TGCAGCGTTGAAGCCCAGGGCTCTAGCACAGATACGCAGTATTTT. Amino acids: CSVEAQGSSTDTQYF.

This chain links TRBV28 with TRBJ1-1, with a tentative D call TRBD1 (5 bases). Germline V gene lookup returns CDR1 MDHEN and CDR2 SYDVKM. V was cut by 7 bases and J by 5 bases, with 35 bases left in between. There are 20 residues in the CDR3. The CDR3 loop reads CASTPLTSGLPGLRRTEAFF. The CDR3 DNA reads as TGTGCCAGCACCCCACTTACTTCCGGGCTTCCGGGACTCCGTCGAACTGAAGCTTTCTTT.

The chain joins TRBV12-3 or TRBV12-4 to TRBJ2-2; D may be TRBD1 (5 bases). This CDR3 spans 13 amino acids. Trimming stripped 7 bases from V and 4 bases from J, with 10 bases between. The CDR3 DNA is TGTGCCAGCACCCCAGGGTTCACCGGGGAGCTGTTTTTT. Its protein is CASTPGFTGELFF.

The chain carries TRBV6-1 and TRBJ1-5, with TRBD1 identical over 7 bases. CDR1 and CDR2 from the germline V gene are MNHNS and SASEGT. Trimming at V came to 4 bases and at J to 5 bases, leaving 11 bases not matched to a gene. This CDR3 spans 16 amino acids. Here the CDR3 reads CASSARRGRSDQPQHF. The CDR3 coding sequence is TGTGCCAGCAGTGCCAGAAGGGGGCGTTCAGATCAGCCCCAGCATTTT.

The chain recombines TRBV7-6 with TRBJ2-5; D is possibly TRBD2 (6 bases). CDR1 is SGHVS, CDR2 FNYEAQ, per germline. Trimming removed 5 bases from V and 1 base from J, with 11 bases in between. The CDR3 runs 14 residues. The CDR3 DNA reads as TGTGCCAGCAGCCCTGGGGGGATCCAAGAGACCCAGTACTTC. This gives the protein CASSPGGIQETQYF.

This chain uses TRBV7-9 with TRBJ2-5; TRBD1 agrees at 7 bases. The V gene end was trimmed by 5 bases and the J gene end by 2 bases; junction bases not matched to a gene: 8. This CDR3 has 15 residues. Germline CDR1 SEHNR, CDR2 FQNEAQ (reference sequence). DNA for the CDR3: TGTGCCAGCAGCACCGGGACAGTAACGCAAGAGACCCAGTACTTC. It is translated as CASSTGTVTQETQYF.